The clone carrying this T cell receptor (beta chain) was counted at least ten times. Its antigen is not identified. V was clipped by 6 bases and J by 5 bases, with 16 bases between them. In germline, CDR1 is MNHEY, CDR2 SVGEGT. This CDR3 has 14 residues. The sample comes from a study of spatial heterogeneity in lung cancer. Overall study findings and caveats: Follow-up blood showed ubiquitous expanded tumor TCRs less than blood at resection did.

One entry per CDR3 protein results from TCRdb running MiXCR on the 5' RACE reads. Of fewer than 50,000 distinct CDR3 sequences listed, more than 9% are singletons. Time point given: blood at routine non-recurrence follow-up after resection. The sequence came from a female donor with early-stage non-small cell lung cancer. The rearrangement uses TRBV6-2 or TRBV6-3 and TRBJ1-1; D call uncertain. Sequencing was performed on PBMCs, taken at follow-up. DNA of the CDR3: TGTGCCAGCAGGCCCGAAGTAGGGAGGACTGAAGCTTTCTTT. Translation: CASRPEVGRTEAFF.